The source of this T cell receptor (beta chain) is a study of blood T cell repertoires in COVID-19. Overall study context: Acute and convalescent COVID-19 specimens originated in the United States, Italy and Spain.

Original handling: Amplification of reference gene primers provided the estimated nucleated cell counts. Generated by immunoSEQ multiplex PCR, the TCRdb table keeps only in-frame clones and is missing some. The DNA gave D and trimming, while V, J and clone size come from that table. The profile covers some 230,000 clones, with 80% to 90% appearing a single time and less than 6.5% taken by the ten largest. CDR1 and CDR2 (germline): SGHNT, YYREEE (reference sequence). The CDR3 has 16 residues. Deletions cut 4 bases from V and 4 bases from J, with 15 bases between. Sequencing input: peripheral blood. V is TRBV5-4 and J is TRBJ2-6; D is possibly TRBD2 (5 bases). This TCR derives from a woman aged 55-70 years who had recovered from COVID-19. The CDR3 protein is CASSTHEGSGANVLTF. The CDR3 coding sequence is TGTGCCAGCAGCACCCATGAGGGTTCCGGGGCCAACGTCCTGACTTTC.